The 10 T cell receptor beta chains reported below all come from one sample, sequenced in a study of T cell changes during pregnancy in multiple sclerosis. Repertoires were generated with immunoSEQ multiplex PCR, while TCRdb's copy carries only in-frame clones and drops some. The table records over 65,000 clones, roughly 92% of them present only once. This sample comprised peripheral blood, obtained in the first trimester of pregnancy. These receptors were taken from a female donor with multiple sclerosis, enrolled in a pregnancy study.

The V call is TRBV6-5, the J call TRBJ2-3; 10 bases fit TRBD2. With V trimmed by 0 bases and J by 3 bases, 3 bases remained unmatched. The germline V gene encodes CDR1 MNHEY and CDR2 SVGAGI. The CDR3 covers 16 residues. The CDR3, as DNA: TGTGCCAGCAGTTACTCCAGCGGGGGGGCGACAGATACGCAGTATTTT. This gives the protein CASSYSSGGATDTQYF.

V usage is TRBV13 and J usage is TRBJ2-5; 9 positions agree with TRBD1. The CDR3 consists of 22 residues. Germline trimming cut 5 bases from V and 5 bases from J; bases unmatched to any gene: 30. Germline V gene lookup returns CDR1 PRHDT and CDR2 FYEKMQ (reference sequence). The CDR3 spells CASSIWSGLPGQGNLGPETQYF. CDR3 in DNA: TGTGCCAGCAGCATTTGGTCCGGCCTCCCGGGACAGGGAAATCTGGGTCCGGAGACCCAGTACTTC. The full variable domain, with the rest looked up from reference TRBV13 and TRBJ2-5, is AAGVIQSPRHLIKEKRETATLKCYPIPRHDTVYWYQQGPGQDPQFLISFYEKMQSDKGSIPDRFSAQQFSDYHSELNMSSLELGDSALYFCASSIWSGLPGQGNLGPETQYFGPGTRLLVL.

V is TRBV2 and J is TRBJ2-7; 8 nucleotides line up with TRBD2. The V gene end was trimmed by 3 bases and the J gene end by 6 bases; junction bases not matched to a gene: 10. This CDR3 has 15 residues. Germline values: CDR1 SNHLY, CDR2 FYNNEI. The CDR3 reads CASSDRTSGKFEQYF. The CDR3 coding sequence is TGTGCCAGCAGTGACCGCACTAGCGGAAAATTCGAGCAGTACTTC.

This chain links TRBV11-2 with TRBJ2-3; TRBD2 matches 10 bases. The germline CDR1 and CDR2 sequences are SGHAT and FQNNGV. V gave up 5 bases and J gave up 2 bases; unmatched junction bases: 4. The CDR3 length is 15 residues. The DNA of the CDR3 is TGTGCCAGCAGCCGTCTAGCGGGGGACACAGATACGCAGTATTTT. Amino acids: CASSRLAGDTDTQYF.

This clone was observed a single time. J is TRBJ1-5 and V is TRBV30; TRBD1 matches 11 bases. CDR1 is GTSNPN, CDR2 SVGIG, per germline (reference sequence). V lost 1 base and J lost 7; bases outside the gene matches: 3. The CDR3 spans 14 residues. CDR3: CAWSGDRGNQPQHF. As DNA, the CDR3 is TGTGCCTGGAGTGGGGACAGGGGGAACCAGCCCCAGCATTTT.

The chain joins TRBV5-6 to TRBJ1-2, with D uncertain. CDR1 SGHDT and CDR2 YYEEEE come from the germline V gene. This CDR3 is built from 14 residues. Trimming pared 6 bases from V and 8 bases from J, leaving 20 bases between. The CDR3 loop is CASTPDQEVWGYTF. CDR3 coding DNA: TGTGCCAGCACCCCTGACCAGGAGGTATGGGGCTACACCTTC.

This chain uses TRBV29-1 with TRBJ1-1; 7 bases match TRBD1. Germline assignment: CDR1 SQVTM and CDR2 ANQGSEA. This CDR3 is built from 11 residues. Trimming at V came to 7 bases and at J to 8 bases, leaving 7 bases not matched to a gene. CDR3 loop: CSGIQGSEAFF. The CDR3 nucleotides read TGCAGCGGGATACAGGGGTCGGAAGCTTTCTTT.

The rearrangement links TRBV5-4 to TRBJ1-2; 8 bases are a match to TRBD1. The CDR3 is 16 residues long. Looked up from germline, CDR1 is SGHNT and CDR2 is YYREEE (reference sequence). Trimming cost V 2 bases and J 3 bases; bases outside gene matches: 9. DNA for the CDR3: TGTGCCAGCAGCTTCGGGGGGCAGGGGGCAGACTATGGCTACACCTTC. It is translated as CASSFGGQGADYGYTF.

The chain links TRBV5-5 to TRBJ1-3, with D tentatively TRBD1 (5 bases). The germline gives CDR1 SGHKS, CDR2 YYEKEE (reference sequence). CDR3 length: 16 residues. V lost 0 bases and J 0 bases, leaving 10 bases between the germline ends. The CDR3 here is CASSLAPDISGNTIYF. The CDR3 nucleotides read TGTGCCAGCAGCTTGGCCCCGGACATCTCTGGAAACACCATATATTTT.

The chain is built from TRBV5-1 and TRBJ2-7, with 7 bases matching TRBD1. The trim removed 4 bases at V and 1 base at J, leaving 5 bases unmatched. Germline V gene data show CDR1 as SGHRS and CDR2 as YFSETQ. The CDR3 is made up of 14 amino acids. The CDR3 reads CASSPGDSSYEQYF. The DNA for the CDR3 is TGCGCCAGCAGCCCAGGGGACAGTTCCTACGAGCAGTACTTC.